Below, 20 T cell receptor beta chains from the same sample are listed, as sequenced in a study of T-cell memory formation after mild COVID-19. TCRdb re-called the 5' RACE reads with MiXCR, one entry per CDR3 protein. The repertoire holds roughly 180,000 distinct CDR3 sequences, with more than 9% as singletons. Sample: PBMCs or a T cell subset sorted from them (not recorded which). All receptors come from a man between 18 and 29 years old who had mild COVID-19 (a few samples of this study predate the infection). Cell type and time point are not known.

This clonotype was seen more than once but under ten times. The V call is TRBV5-1, the J call TRBJ2-2, with D maybe TRBD1 (6 bases). Trimming removed 0 bases at V and 6 bases at J, with 12 bases between. The CDR3 consists of 15 residues. Looked up from germline, CDR1 is SGHRS and CDR2 is YFSETQ. This CDR3 is CASSLVAGAPGELFF. The DNA of the CDR3 is TGCGCCAGCAGCTTGGTGGCAGGGGCTCCCGGGGAGCTGTTTTTT.

The V and J genes are TRBV28 and TRBJ2-4; a weak D match, TRBD2 (6 bases). The CDR3 has 12 amino acids. Germline V gene sequence: CDR1 MDHEN, CDR2 SYDVKM. V lost 8 bases, J lost 8 bases, and 13 bases lay in between. The CDR3 nucleotides are TGTGCCAGCGGGGGGAGGATTCACATTCAGTACTTC. It codes for CASGGRIHIQYF.

This clonotype has more than one count but fewer than ten. The chain is built from TRBV9 and TRBJ1-4; D unresolved. The CDR3 length is 14 residues. The ends were cut back, 0 bases at V and 0 bases at J, with 3 bases in the middle. Germline values: CDR1 SGDLS, CDR2 YYNGEE. CDR3 amino acids: CASSVATTNEKLFF. The CDR3 coding sequence is TGTGCCAGCAGCGTAGCGACAACTAATGAAAAACTGTTTTTT. The full variable domain, in which reference TRBV9 and TRBJ1-4 provide the parts outside the CDR3, is DSGVTQTPKHLITATGQRVTLRCSPRSGDLSVYWYQQSLDQGLQFLIQYYNGEERAKGNILERFSAQQFPDLHSELNLSSLELGDSALYFCASSVATTNEKLFFGSGTQLSVL.

This clonotype showed up just a few times. V gene TRBV23-1 combines with J gene TRBJ2-5; D may correspond to TRBD1 or TRBD2 (7 bases each). TRBV23-1 falls under the ORF class, with uncertain function. This CDR3 region has 13 residues. Trimming took off 5 bases at V and 4 bases at J, with 11 bases between the two ends. DNA of the CDR3: TGCGCCAGCAGTAGGGAGGGGGCAGAGACCCAGTACTTC. The encoded protein is CASSREGAETQYF.

This clonotype was counted only a few times. The chain combines TRBV5-4 with TRBJ1-2, with no clear D. In germline, CDR1 is SGHNT, CDR2 YYREEE (reference sequence). The V and J ends lost 3 bases and 1 base respectively, with 13 bases between them. The CDR3 contains 15 residues. CDR3: CASSYGRTGNYGYTF. CDR3 DNA: TGTGCCAGCAGCTACGGAAGGACGGGTAACTATGGCTACACCTTC.

V usage is TRBV20-1 and J usage is TRBJ1-2; no firm D call. The CDR3 has 12 amino acids. Germline V gives CDR1 DFQATT, CDR2 SNEGSKA (reference sequence). V was clipped by 6 bases and J by 1 base, with 9 bases between them. CDR3 protein: CSATGLNYGYTF. CDR3 in DNA: TGCAGTGCCACCGGCCTTAACTATGGCTACACCTTC.

The table lists this clonotype with many counts. The chain has TRBV9 and TRBJ1-6; TRBD1 matches 7 bases. V dropped 7 bases and J dropped 6; count of bases not matched to a gene: 7. Germline V gene sequence: CDR1 SGDLS, CDR2 YYNGEE. The CDR3 runs 14 residues. CDR3: CASGKGGSNSPLHF. CDR3 DNA sequence: TGTGCCAGCGGAAAAGGGGGCAGTAATTCACCCCTCCACTTT.

The CDR3 DNA reads TGCAGTGCTAGAGTGCAGCCAGATTCACCCCTCCACTTT. It specifies CSARVQPDSPLHF. This sequence joins TRBV20-1 and TRBJ1-6; D is unclear. The CDR3 totals 13 residues. From germline, CDR1 is DFQATT and CDR2 SNEGSKA (reference sequence). V was clipped by 1 base and J by 8 bases, with 9 bases between them.

This CDR3 is CASSSSQTGPRHEQFF. In nucleotides, the CDR3 is TGTGCCAGCAGTTCGTCCCAGACAGGGCCCCGGCATGAGCAGTTCTTC. This rearrangement joins TRBV25-1 to TRBJ2-1; 7 bases line up with TRBD1. V trimming: 5 bases; J trimming: 8 bases; junction bases outside the gene matches: 15. The germline V gene has CDR1 MGHDK and CDR2 SYGVNS. This CDR3 contains 16 residues.

The chain has TRBV3-1 and TRBJ2-7, with 7 bases identical to TRBD2. CDR3 length: 14 residues. Looked up from germline, CDR1 is LGHDT and CDR2 is YNNKEL (reference sequence). V trimming: 2 bases; J trimming: 13 bases; junction bases outside the gene matches: 14. The CDR3 DNA reads TGTGCCAGCAGCCAATCGTATGGGGCTAGCGGAACCTACTTC. Translation gives CASSQSYGASGTYF.

V is TRBV15 and J is TRBJ1-1; D call uncertain. V dropped 1 base and J dropped 5 bases, with 11 bases sitting between them. The CDR3 consists of 14 residues. Germline V gene sequence: CDR1 LNHNV, CDR2 YYDKDF (reference sequence). The CDR3: CATSRASHSTEAFF. CDR3 nucleotide sequence: TGTGCCACCAGCAGAGCGAGTCATTCGACTGAAGCTTTCTTT.

This clonotype occurred many times. This chain connects TRBV7-3 to TRBJ2-1, with 9 positions matching TRBD1. Trimming cost V 5 bases and J 6 bases; bases outside gene matches: 8. Germline values: CDR1 SGHTA, CDR2 FQGTGA. CDR3 size: 15 residues. In DNA, the CDR3 is TGTGCCAGCAGCAATGGGACAGGGATAAGCAATGAGCAGTTCTTC. Translation gives CASSNGTGISNEQFF. The full variable domain, in which reference TRBV7-3 and TRBJ2-1 provide the parts outside the CDR3, is GAGVSQTPSNKVTEKGKYVELRCDPISGHTALYWYRQSLGQGPEFLIYFQGTGAADDSGLPNDRFFAVRPEGSVSTLKIQRTERGDSAVYLCASSNGTGISNEQFFGPGTRLTVL.

This clonotype was counted only a few times. This rearrangement joins TRBV19 to TRBJ2-3, with D possibly TRBD1 on 5 matching bases. In germline, CDR1 is LNHDA, CDR2 SQIVND (reference sequence). Trimming stripped 8 bases from V and 6 bases from J, with 12 bases between. The CDR3 loop spans 12 amino acids. The CDR3 sequence: CASAHAGDTQYF. CDR3 DNA sequence: TGTGCCAGTGCCCATGCAGGGGATACGCAGTATTTT.

The chain uses TRBV24-1 and TRBJ1-2; 9 bases agree with TRBD1. CDR1 KGHDR and CDR2 SFDVKD come from the germline V gene. The V gene end was trimmed by 3 bases and the J gene end by 8 bases; junction bases not matched to a gene: 3. The CDR3 extends over 13 amino acids. In nucleotides, the CDR3 is TGTGCCACCAGTGATACAACAGGGGGCGGCTACACCTTC. Protein: CATSDTTGGGYTF.

The chain is built from TRBV18 and TRBJ2-3, with D unresolved. Looked up from germline, CDR1 is KGHSH and CDR2 is LQKENI. The CDR3 is made up of 14 amino acids. V lost 6 bases and J 2 bases, leaving 12 bases between the germline ends. CDR3 sequence (DNA): TGTGCCAGCTCCCCTCGTCGTGTCACAGATACGCAGTATTTT. Translated: CASSPRRVTDTQYF.

This clonotype was seen many times. This chain uses TRBV7-7 with TRBJ2-3; 9 nucleotides match TRBD2. V shed 5 bases, J shed 5 bases, and the junction held 5 bases outside the gene matches. The length of the CDR3 is 14 residues. Germline CDR1 and CDR2: SSHAT and FNYEAQ (reference sequence). CDR3 loop: CASSGGGAGDTQYF. The CDR3 DNA is TGTGCCAGCAGCGGCGGGGGGGCAGGAGATACGCAGTATTTT.

The chain couples TRBV28 to TRBJ1-1, with D maybe TRBD1 (5 bases). The germline V and J ends were trimmed by 5 bases and 5 bases, with 15 bases remaining between them. This CDR3 has 14 amino acids. The germline V gene encodes CDR1 MDHEN and CDR2 SYDVKM. CDR3 coding DNA: TGTGCCAGCAGTCCGGATTGGGGCGGGACTGAAGCTTTCTTT. Translation gives CASSPDWGGTEAFF.

V usage is TRBV6-5 and J usage is TRBJ2-5, with 11 nucleotides matching TRBD1. Germline loops: CDR1 MNHEY, CDR2 SVGAGI. V gave up 0 bases and J gave up 5 bases; unmatched junction bases: 8. This CDR3 contains 17 residues. This CDR3 is CASSYSSSRDRGETQYF. The CDR3 nucleotides read TGTGCCAGCAGTTACTCGAGTTCACGGGACAGGGGGGAGACCCAGTACTTC.

V usage is TRBV9 and J usage is TRBJ2-5; 10 nucleotides align to TRBD2. Germline trimming cut 2 bases from V and 5 bases from J; bases unmatched to any gene: 9. Per germline, CDR1 SGDLS and CDR2 YYNGEE. The CDR3 covers 16 residues. The CDR3 coding sequence is TGTGCCAGCAGCGTCTTGTTAGCGGGGGGCGTGGAGACCCAGTACTTC. Translating it yields CASSVLLAGGVETQYF.

This chain links TRBV7-3 with TRBJ2-7; 14 nucleotides align to TRBD2. Germline assignment: CDR1 SGHTA and CDR2 FQGTGA. The CDR3 runs to 19 residues. V shed 6 bases, J shed 0 bases, and the junction held 13 bases outside the gene matches. CDR3 coding DNA: TGTGCCAGCAGTACTAGACCGGGACTAGCGGGGGCCAGCTCCTACGAGCAGTACGTC. This gives the protein CASSTRPGLAGASSYEQYV.